This T cell receptor beta chain was obtained from a study of cytomegalovirus exposure and HLA in healthy donors (dated by TCRdb to the late 2010s). Notes on the research overall: An earlier analysis of roughly 500 of the donors reported about 250 Gb of sequence data and approximately 110 million unique TCR beta sequences from 150 million to 200 million T cells. To predict cytomegalovirus infection status, the study combined high-throughput TCR immunosequencing, statistical association of individual TCRs with disease status, and machine learning. On average, around 230,000 unique TCR beta nucleotide sequences were sequenced per donor among 398 genotyped donors of the cohort, with 15% to 20% of those sequences being non-productive. Of the 300 to 400 genotyped donors, over 65% fell in the genetic ancestry cluster associated with self-reported Caucasian donors. An early release covering roughly 600 HLA-typed donors comprised 300 to 350 gigabases of sequencing data and about 90 million unique TCR sequences. To decide whether each TCR beta V gene segment behaved as functional or pseudogenic, an earlier analysis of some 540 of the donors relied on high-throughput TCR beta sequencing. A later genetic analysis used genome-wide SNP genotypes for 398 of the 666 donors, treating that subset as a discovery cohort. The T cell repertoires of about 700 subjects were profiled by immunosequencing and related to cytomegalovirus serostatus. Every discovery cohort repertoire had been produced on one sequencing platform. Four or five DR-DQ haplotypes were handled as single units for association and clustering because linkage in the cohort was strong. Rather than drawing on any new phenotypic data, the later analysis identified candidate immune exposures from TCR beta sequences and the way those sequences occurred across donors. A separate validation cohort of about 110 different subjects was used in addition to the roughly 700-subject first cohort. The number of typed donors differed by locus: about 629-630 for A, B, C, DRB1 and DQB1; 500 to 550 for DQA1; some 610 for DPA1; and 450 to 480 for DPB1. HLA typing included class I and class II loci at four-digit resolution. The study aimed to test whether cataloging public T cell receptors could reveal signatures of past pathogen exposure. Alongside the repertoire data, information on donor age, sex, ethnicity and CMV serostatus was compiled. A later analysis re-examined previously published TCR beta repertoires from several hundred donors and added high-resolution HLA genotyping to investigate patterns of TCR occurrence.

This clone was seen a handful of times. Its target antigen remains unknown. No base qualities exist here, and no much larger clone lies one base off it. Libraries were constructed by the immunoSEQ multiplex PCR assay. A mixture of 60 forward primers for TCR Vbeta segments and 13 reverse primers for TCR Jbeta segments was used in the multiplex PCR. Amplification of the CDR3 region of rearranged TCR beta genes was performed with a multiplex PCR assay on genomic DNA. On the Illumina HiSeq System, the amplified TCR beta libraries were sequenced as 87-base-pair reads. The authors' analysis ran thus. A later analysis tallied around 80 million unique TCR beta chains across the 666 repertoires, and some 12 million of those chains were shared by two or more donors. Raw reads were error-corrected and collapsed into unique sequences with a nearest-neighbor algorithm that merged closely related sequences to remove PCR and sequencing errors. To assign V, D and J gene segments, CDR3 sequences were aligned to IMGT reference sequences. For a sequence to be retained, a match of at least six nucleotides to both a V gene segment and a J gene segment was required. A rearrangement was called productive if the CDR3 had no stop codons and remained in frame with V and J, and every other rearrangement was called non-productive. Following IMGT convention, CDR3 was defined as the stretch from the second conserved V-encoded cysteine up to the conserved J-encoded phenylalanine. In an earlier analysis of around 570 of the donors, sequences lacking an unambiguous match to a single V gene segment were excluded. In an earlier analysis of some 590 of the donors, a V segment was called functional when productive rearrangements were above 56.7%, and segregating when the standard deviation between donors exceeded 5%. A statistical classification framework was built for diagnosing cytomegalovirus status from the catalog of TCR beta chain sequences. A later analysis assigned V and J genes by comparing TCR nucleotide sequences with IMGT/GENE-DB human TR gene sequences. A later analysis assigned CDR3 sequences and most-parsimonious VDJ recombination scenarios with the TCRdist pipeline. In a later analysis, every TCR beta chain was defined by the combination of its CDR3 amino acid sequence and its V-gene family, and reads without a unique V-gene family were dropped. A later analysis removed 550 to 700 highly shared, low-generation-probability nucleotide sequences to deal with suspected cross-contamination and a sequencing artifact. In a later analysis, a clonal expansion index for each public chain was calculated from normalized within-repertoire ranks of inferred template counts. In a later analysis, generation probabilities were computed with a VDJ recombination model fitted to out-of-frame rearrangements, and the resulting probabilities were checked against IGoR. In a later analysis, TCR-TCR, TCR-HLA and TCR-CMV co-occurrence was scored with hypergeometric tests, and a repertoire-size bias correction was applied to TCR pairs. False discovery rates were estimated in a later analysis by permuting HLA or CMV assignments 20 times. In a later analysis, co-occurring TCRs were grouped using DBSCAN, with TCRdist sequence similarity added in when clustering inside HLA-allele-positive subsets. Repertoires with fewer than 30,000 or more than 120,000 public chains, plus five repertoires with anomalous nucleotide sharing, were excluded from co-occurrence clustering. The source is immuneACCESS, and TCRdb retained only in-frame sequences with V and J called. Part of the clones is not carried over; for the studies checked, unresolved V genes explain less than half of this, and the remainder is unexplained. Clone size and the V and J calls come from that table; the DNA yielded D and trimming. Counted in this sample were about 140,000 clones; 76% of them appeared once. The ten largest account for around 3.1% of the sample.

The cohort was made up of approximately 670 healthy bone marrow donors. At the time of sampling, every cohort member was nominally healthy, though immune exposures that went unrecorded were likely present. The donor was CMV seronegative and was included in the group of a few hundred seronegative cohort members. A peripheral blood sample was collected from each donor, and TCR beta sequencing was performed on peripheral blood mononuclear cells. The Qiagen DNeasy Blood Extraction Kit was used to extract genomic DNA from the blood cell samples. Reading the germline V gene gives CDR1 SGHDT and CDR2 YYEEEE. Taken from cysteine to phenylalanine, the CDR3 has 13 residues. The DNA shown is the 39-base CDR3, in frame from base 1. Cut back by 9 bases and 7 bases, the V and J ends lie 19 bases apart. Beyond this particular receptor, the publication reports: A further reported finding was that TCR beta sequences accurately predicted the HLA-A and HLA-B alleles for most subjects in the first cohort. In a later genetic analysis, fewer N-insertions in productive TCRs were reported among donors in an Asian-associated ancestry cluster than the roughly 640-donor mean. The authors suggested that the approach could potentially be generalized to other disease states and immunological phenotypes. The classifier was reported to diagnose cytomegalovirus status with high specificity and sensitivity in both the original cohort and the validation cohort. Sequencing depth was assumed to be roughly uniform across donors in the presence/absence analyses, though that assumption may not hold. V-gene and J-gene trimming of TCR beta chains was associated with a missense DCLRE1C variant in a later genetic analysis, and the association was replicated in an independent cohort. Some IMGT-functional V segments, including TRBV6-2 and TRBV6-3, could not be told apart with the 87-base-pair reads, so those segments were excluded. In a later analysis, around 15,000 TCR beta sequences were associated with specific HLA alleles at a false discovery rate of 0.05. Linkage disequilibrium might explain the correlated functional status among segregating V segments, but an unknown experimental factor could not be ruled out. According to a later analysis, most CMV-associated TCR beta chains appeared to be HLA-restricted, and the HLA associations seemed to be driven largely by CMV exposure. HLA typing was unavailable for some donors at each locus, so association tests used only the typed subset. In this cohort, only TCR beta chains were sequenced, and detectable features were limited by the absence of alpha or paired-chain data. According to a later analysis, parvovirus B19, influenza, CMV and Epstein-Barr virus appeared linked to several top co-occurrence clusters. Immune exposure information for the cohort was limited to CMV serostatus. In vitro tests confirmed that a few of the cytomegalovirus-associated TCR beta chains recognize cytomegalovirus antigens. Most TCR sequences were seen in very few donors, while some public TCRs were found in many individuals. A group of highly shared sequence variants was considered likely to be a technical artifact of the sequencing pipeline. Fewer than 20 rarely observed V segments, including chromosome 9 orphons, were excluded from the earlier analysis of some 590 of the donors because counts were too low. In a later analysis, the rate of TCR association differed among HLA loci, with DRB1 alleles having the most associated TCRs and HLA-C alleles having the fewest. When HLA alleles, especially DR and DQ, strongly co-occurred, TCR associations were difficult to assign to individual alleles. The study gave a list of 150 to 200 TCR beta chains associated with cytomegalovirus. Broadly in line with IMGT annotations, most TCR beta V segments showed up in productive rearrangements about 87% or about 30% of the time in an earlier analysis of 587 of the donors. In a later analysis, HLA-associated TCR beta chains showed more clonal expansion and lower generation probabilities than non-associated chains that were equally common.

The receptor was derived from a man aged 40-49 years in good health and CMV-seronegative. The sequenced sample was PBMCs. The rearrangement combines TRBV5-6 with TRBJ1-2, with TRBD1 perhaps the D gene, on 6 matching bases. The CDR3 amino acid sequence is: CATYADSKCGYTF. The DNA is TGTGCCACCTACGCGGACAGCAAATGTGGCTACACCTTC.